Below are 16 T cell receptor beta chains sequenced from a single sample in a study of T-cell memory formation after mild COVID-19 (dated by TCRdb to about 2021). Library generation was performed with 5' RACE. Sequencing was carried out with an Illumina NovaSeq 6000. TCRdb's own reprocessing of the public reads used fastp at Q25 and MiXCR and kept productive beta chains. Rows are combined by CDR3 protein, so each entry shows the most common genes and DNA. The sample table holds around 310,000 distinct CDR3 sequences, of which 13% to 15% were seen once. The top ten clones comprise approximately 22% of the sample. The source material was PBMCs or a T cell subset sorted from them (not recorded which). These receptor sequences come from a man aged 18-30 years who had mild COVID-19 (a few samples of this study predate the infection). The sample titles of this study are shuffled in the database, so cell type and time point are left out; the donor was told from shared clones.

CDR3 in DNA: TGTGCCAGCAGCTTGGAATCCGAGACTGAAGCTTTCTTT. Residues: CASSLESETEAFF. This sequence joins TRBV5-4 and TRBJ1-1; D ambiguous. V was cut by 0 bases and J by 5 bases, with 8 bases left in between. This CDR3 has 13 amino acids. The germline V gene has CDR1 SGHNT and CDR2 YYREEE (reference sequence).

This clonotype was observed a handful of times. This chain uses TRBV9 with TRBJ2-3, with D possibly called TRBD1 or TRBD2 (5 bases each). CDR1 is SGDLS, CDR2 YYNGEE, per germline. CDR3 length: 17 residues. Trimming took 0 bases from V and 0 from J, leaving 14 bases between them. The CDR3 region has the DNA TGTGCCAGCAGCGTAGAAATGGGGGTTTCTAGCACAGATACGCAGTATTTT. It is translated as CASSVEMGVSSTDTQYF.

This clonotype was seen a few times. The chain links TRBV4-1 to TRBJ1-1, with D maybe TRBD1 (6 bases). Per germline, CDR1 MGHRA and CDR2 YSYEKL. Trimming took 6 bases from V and 0 from J, leaving 23 bases between them. The CDR3 consists of 18 residues. CDR3: CASSQLRGGPNMNTEAFF. CDR3 in DNA: TGCGCCAGCAGTCAATTGCGCGGGGGGCCGAACATGAACACTGAAGCTTTCTTT.

The rearrangement uses TRBV28 and TRBJ2-2; no reliable D call. Germline-derived CDR1 and CDR2 are MDHEN and SYDVKM. V lost 4 bases to trimming and J lost 8 bases, with 5 bases between them. The CDR3 totals 11 residues. CDR3 nucleotides: TGTGCCAGCAGTTGGCCGGGGGAGCTGTTTTTT. Protein sequence: CASSWPGELFF.

This clonotype was counted between two and nine times. This sequence joins TRBV4-2 and TRBJ2-6, with D hard to call. Germline V CDR1 and CDR2: LGHNA, YNFKEQ. V lost 4 bases and J 0 bases, leaving 13 bases between the germline ends. The CDR3 consists of 17 residues. The CDR3 protein is CASSPRPASSGANVLTF. The CDR3 bases are TGTGCCAGCAGCCCTAGGCCCGCCTCCTCTGGGGCCAACGTCCTGACTTTC.

Many counts were recorded for this clonotype. This sequence joins TRBV9 and TRBJ2-3, with D unresolved. CDR1 is SGDLS and CDR2 is YYNGEE in the germline V gene. With 1 base removed from V and 0 bases from J, the gap between germline ends came to 12 bases. The CDR3 is 16 residues long. The CDR3 DNA is TGTGCCAGCAGCGTAAACGTAGGGCGGAGCACAGATACGCAGTATTTT. Protein: CASSVNVGRSTDTQYF.

Here the CDR3 reads CASTLGGDEKLFF. CDR3 DNA sequence: TGCGCCAGCACCCTTGGGGGGGACGAAAAACTGTTTTTT. The rearrangement joins TRBV5-1 to TRBJ1-4; tentatively, D is TRBD1 (5 bases). Trimming took 6 bases from V and 8 from J, leaving 14 bases between them. From germline, CDR1 is SGHRS and CDR2 YFSETQ. The CDR3 sequence is 13 residues long.

The table lists this clonotype with a few counts. As DNA, the CDR3 is TGTGCCAGCAGACCTCCCGCCCAGAATGGCTACACCTTC. This translates into CASRPPAQNGYTF. The chain employs TRBV28 and TRBJ1-2; no firm D call. Germline CDR1 reads MDHEN; CDR2 reads SYDVKM. The CDR3 contains 13 residues. Trimming pared 6 bases from V and 6 bases from J, leaving 14 bases between.

A few counts support this clonotype. The rearrangement uses TRBV4-1 and TRBJ2-1; no definite D call. The germline V and J ends were trimmed by 4 bases and 9 bases, with 13 bases remaining between them. The germline V gene has CDR1 MGHRA and CDR2 YSYEKL. There are 13 residues in the CDR3. The CDR3 DNA sequence: TGCGCCAGCAGCCGTAACCTCGCCGGTGAGCAGTTCTTC. It yields the protein CASSRNLAGEQFF.

This clonotype appeared a few times. The V call is TRBV5-1, the J call TRBJ2-7; 7 bases align to TRBD2. The CDR3 contains 14 residues. The V gene end was trimmed by 7 bases and the J gene end by 2 bases; junction bases not matched to a gene: 9. Germline-derived CDR1 and CDR2 are SGHRS and YFSETQ. CDR3 loop: CASAPETSAYEQYF. The CDR3, as DNA: TGCGCCAGCGCCCCAGAAACTAGCGCCTACGAGCAGTACTTC.

This clonotype was seen a handful of times. This chain links TRBV5-1 with TRBJ2-5, with D uncertain. Germline CDR1 and CDR2: SGHRS and YFSETQ. Trimming cost V 0 bases and J 1 base, with 16 bases left between them. This CDR3 is 17 amino acids long. CDR3 amino acids: CASSLDVRGRRQETQYF. In DNA, the CDR3 is TGCGCCAGCAGCTTGGACGTCCGAGGTCGCCGCCAAGAGACCCAGTACTTC. Together with reference TRBV5-1 and TRBJ2-5, the CDR3 gives the full variable domain: KAGVTQTPRYLIKTRGQQVTLSCSPISGHRSVSWYQQTPGQGLQFLFEYFSETQRNKGNFPGRFSGRQFSNSRSEMNVSTLELGDSALYLCASSLDVRGRRQETQYFGPGTRLLVL.

A word on this clonotype: A read error may produce the germline difference seen at one junction end. Written as DNA, the CDR3 is TGCGCCAGCAGCCGGGGGACAGGGGAGATTTTTGCAGATCCGCAGTATTTT. It codes for CASSRGTGEIFADPQYF. The chain couples TRBV5-1 to TRBJ2-3; 10 positions match TRBD1. Germline-derived CDR1 and CDR2 are SGHRS and YFSETQ. This CDR3 is 17 amino acids long.

This clonotype was counted at least ten times. This chain connects TRBV7-3 to TRBJ1-1, with D hard to call. Germline CDR1 and CDR2: SGHTA and FQGTGA. The CDR3 covers 13 residues. V was shortened by 4 bases and J by 2 bases, with 8 bases between the two germline ends. For the CDR3, the DNA is TGTGCCAGCAGCTGGACGGGAAACACTGAAGCTTTCTTT. This translates into CASSWTGNTEAFF.

This clonotype was counted many times. The gene calls are TRBV24-1 and TRBJ2-3, with 10 bases identical to TRBD1. CDR3 length: 17 amino acids. Germline lookup yields CDR1 KGHDR and CDR2 SFDVKD. J gave up 1 base and V 0 bases, and 3 bases lay outside the gene matches. The CDR3 loop is CATSDLRGTGGTDTQYF. The CDR3 nucleotides are TGTGCCACCAGTGATTTGCGGGGGACAGGGGGCACAGATACGCAGTATTTT.

The V gene is TRBV29-1, the J gene TRBJ1-1; TRBD1 matches 10 bases. Germline V CDR1 and CDR2: SQVTM, ANQGSEA. V trimming: 7 bases; J trimming: 4 bases; junction bases outside the gene matches: 6. The CDR3 sequence is 13 residues long. The CDR3 sequence is CSGDRGPGTEAFF. For the CDR3, the DNA is TGCAGCGGCGACAGGGGGCCGGGCACTGAAGCTTTCTTT. Full variable domain (rest looked up from reference TRBV29-1 and TRBJ1-1): SAVISQKPSRDICQRGTSLTIQCQVDSQVTMMFWYRQQPGQSLTLIATANQGSEATYESGFVIDKFPISRPNLTFSTLTVSNMSPEDSSIYLCSGDRGPGTEAFFGQGTRLTVV.

The chain employs TRBV20-1 and TRBJ2-4; TRBD2 matches at 7 bases. Trimming cost V 0 bases and J 9 bases; bases outside gene matches: 5. Germline lookup yields CDR1 DFQATT and CDR2 SNEGSKA (reference sequence). The CDR3 loop spans 13 amino acids. CDR3 residues: CSARDAGTIIQYF. CDR3 nucleotide sequence: TGCAGTGCTAGAGATGCGGGGACTATCATTCAGTACTTC.